Reported below is one TCR beta chain. Its specificity is not known. The data were taken from a study of blood T cells in healthy people across ages. V lost 6 bases to trimming and J lost 0 bases, with 11 bases between them. Per germline, CDR1 SGHTA and CDR2 FQGNSA. This CDR3 has 14 residues. The donors, healthy Caucasians from Russia, were aged roughly 6 to 100. For the second PCR, which ran for about 6 to 11 cycles, a sample-barcoded 5' primer and a J-beta primer mix were used. Each cDNA molecule received a tag from a template-switch adaptor that had 12 random nucleotides. TCRdb ran MiXCR on the 5' RACE reads and lists one entry per CDR3 protein. The table records roughly 800,000 distinct CDR3 sequences, 58% of them present only once. General study findings and limits: It was the long-lived donors that had more naive CD4+ cells and higher diversity than aged donors. A roughly linear fall in TCR beta diversity per million T cells was seen with increasing age.

This TCR derives from a man younger than 40 in good health. The sample taken for sequencing was blood. The rearrangement links TRBV7-2 to TRBJ2-5; a weak D match, TRBD2 (6 bases). The CDR3 region is CASRRGRNQETQYF. CDR3 sequence (DNA): TGTGCCAGCAGGCGGGGACGGAACCAAGAGACCCAGTACTTC.